This T cell receptor beta chain stems from a study of T cells after yellow fever vaccination. General study results and limits: The bulk population could contribute abundant contaminating clonotypes to FACS-sorted repertoires. In post-booster samples, most primary-vaccination clones reappeared (approximately 95% CD4, approximately 91% CD8).

This clonotype was counted between two and nine times. The antigen is unknown. This CDR3 region has 14 residues. The trim removed 6 bases at V and 4 bases at J, leaving 7 bases unmatched. The germline gives CDR1 SNHLY, CDR2 FYNNEI. TCRdb redid the calling of the 5' RACE reads with MiXCR, one entry per CDR3 protein. The profile shows around 600,000 distinct CDR3 sequences, roughly 12% of them singletons. The receptor was isolated from a young man who received the YFV17D yellow fever vaccine. V is TRBV2 and J is TRBJ1-2, with 8 bases lining up with TRBD1. The sample in question was PBMCs, obtained on the day of the yellow fever booster vaccination. CDR3 sequence (DNA): TGTGCCAGCAGCAGACAGGGGTCGGGCTATGGCTACACCTTC. Protein product: CASSRQGSGYGYTF.